The present T cell receptor beta chain was sequenced within a study of shared T cell receptors in the human thymus (dated by TCRdb to the early 2020s). Context from the whole study: The study investigated the way shared, self-reactive T-cell receptor alpha chains are produced in the human thymus.

In its sample, this clone was seen once. Its target antigen remains unknown. No much larger clonotype is one base removed from it; base qualities were not supplied. After removal of 4 bases from V and 2 bases from J, the junction retains 7 bases not matched to a gene. CDR3 length: 15 amino acids, cysteine to phenylalanine. Only the CDR3 region is kept as DNA, spanning 45 bases read in frame from base 1. The germline V gene encodes CDR1 ENHRY and CDR2 SYGVKD. Library creation used the immunoSEQ multiplex PCR assay. Imported from immuneACCESS, the table was reduced by TCRdb to in-frame sequences with V and J called. These copies leave out some clones; in studies compared against another copy, an unresolved V gene accounts for under half, and the cause of the remainder is not known. For this sample the table gives 640,000 or so clones, of which around 87% were detected only once. The leading ten clones occupy about 0.0094% of the sample.

These records were also assigned to another study, of human thymus T cells. Reported in the second study: Immunologically healthy infants undergoing open corrective cardiac surgery for congenital heart defects in Finland were used as donors. Thymus tissue was obtained as surgical resects removed during corrective cardiac surgery. Both the thymic and the peripheral blood repertoires appeared to show biased V and J gene segment usage. The related research reported highly overlapping thymic TCR repertoires among unrelated individuals. The study characterized TCR alpha and beta repertoires from eight infant thymus samples and four related peripheral blood samples. The infant donors were about 6 to 244 days old, and the cohort included six or seven males and a couple of females. After being mechanically released from the tissue, thymocytes were kept at -70 degrees C in pellets of about 10-33 million cells. A QIAsymphony instrument was used to extract genomic DNA from the frozen cell pellets. TCRB and TCRAD loci were amplified from a standardized quantity of quality-controlled genomic DNA using the immunoSEQ multiplex PCR assay. The amplicons covered the V(D)J region and were long enough to include the CDR3 and to identify the V and J genes. The amplicons were sequenced on an Illumina platform via the commercial immunoSEQ service. Primer bias and sequencing errors were corrected using previously described methods, and TCRAD and TCRB definitions followed the IMGT database. The repertoires were analysed using immunoSEQ Analyzer 3.0 and VDJTools for basic statistics, V/J segment usage, diversity estimates, rarefaction and pairwise overlap. Chao1, ChaoE, Efron-Thisted, Shannon and inverse Simpson indices were used to estimate diversity, which was also estimated on datasets down-sampled to the smallest sample. Repertoire overlap was determined by strict matching of CDR3 nucleotide sequence, V gene and J gene, and Jaccard-based multidimensional scaling clustering was applied. On average, thymus samples gave 650,000 to 1,000,000 unique TCRB clonotypes, whereas blood samples gave about 84,000.

The rearranged chain carries TRBV10-3 and TRBJ2-7; 8 nucleotides in the junction match TRBD2. The clonotype originates from a boy in the first two years of life with a congenital heart defect. Donor details come from another sample of the same person, matched by shared clones. The sample consisted of thymocytes. CDR3 region: CAISGSRGATYEQYF. The nucleotide sequence is TGTGCCATCAGTGGCTCGCGGGGGGCCACCTACGAGCAGTACTTC.